The 8 T cell receptor beta chains in this list originate from one sample, sequenced in a study of T cell responses to AZD1222 COVID-19 vaccine. Assay: immunoSEQ multiplex PCR; the TCRdb copy retains only in-frame clones and omits some. In the table there are about 120,000 clones, 85% to 90% of which are singletons. The specimen comprised peripheral blood, sampled 28 days after the second AZD1222 dose. The receptors originated from an adult who received the AZD1222 COVID-19 vaccine.

A single count supports this clone. One junction end disagrees with the germline gene, perhaps due to a read error. V and J are TRBV6-5 and TRBJ2-7; D not certain. The CDR3 is made up of 11 amino acids. Germline CDR1 reads MNHEY; CDR2 reads SVGAGI. The CDR3 DNA sequence: TGTGCCAGCACTTACTGGTACGAGCAGTACTTC. Translation: CASTYWYEQYF.

CDR3 loop: CASSQSADNEQYF. CDR3 DNA: TGTGCCAGCTCTCAGTCAGCCGACAACGAGCAGTACTTC. The chain has TRBV9 and TRBJ2-7; no clear D gene. CDR1 and CDR2 (germline): SGDLS, YYNGEE. Trimming took 7 bases from V and 5 from J, leaving 16 bases between them. This CDR3 spans 13 amino acids.

V is TRBV3-1 (or the pseudogene TRBV3-2) and J is TRBJ2-7, with D hard to call. The CDR3 is 16 residues long. Germline V gene data show CDR1 as LGHDT and CDR2 as YNNKEL (reference sequence). The V end lost 0 bases, the J end lost 3 bases, and 15 bases lay between the germline ends. CDR3 nucleotides: TGTGCCAGCAGCCAAGATCCTACAGATAAGAGCTACGAGCAGTACTTC. It encodes CASSQDPTDKSYEQYF.

The chain combines TRBV7-9 with TRBJ1-2; no clear D gene. The germline gives CDR1 SEHNR, CDR2 FQNEAQ (reference sequence). This CDR3 comprises 13 residues. Trimming left V 3 bases short and J 1 base short, with 6 bases between. DNA of the CDR3: TGTGCCAGCAGCTTCGAGATTAACTATGGCTACACCTTC. Its translation is CASSFEINYGYTF.

The chain links TRBV5-5 to TRBJ1-2, with TRBD1 as a possible D gene (5 bases). The CDR3 contains 13 residues. Trimming removed 0 bases at V and 8 bases at J, with 11 bases between. From germline, CDR1 is SGHKS and CDR2 YYEKEE (reference sequence). The CDR3 sequence is CASSLARGWGYTF. DNA of the CDR3: TGTGCCAGCAGCTTGGCACGGGGCTGGGGCTACACCTTC.

This chain connects TRBV27 to TRBJ1-2; no definite D call. The CDR3 totals 15 residues. Germline CDR1 and CDR2: MNHEY and SMNVEV (reference sequence). Trimming took 3 bases from V and 0 from J, leaving 11 bases between them. CDR3 protein: CASSFSSSSNYGYTF. The CDR3 nucleotides read TGTGCCAGCAGTTTTTCGAGCAGTTCTAACTATGGCTACACCTTC.

The V and J genes are TRBV10-3 and TRBJ1-1; perhaps TRBD1 as D (6 bases). The CDR3 totals 15 residues. Trimming took off 0 bases at V and 2 bases at J, with 10 bases between the two ends. CDR1 ENHRY and CDR2 SYGVKD come from the germline V gene. Here the CDR3 DNA reads TGTGCCATCAGTGAGTCCCCACAGGGCAACACTGAAGCTTTCTTT. Protein sequence: CAISESPQGNTEAFF.

This clone was counted many times. The chain uses TRBV6-5 and TRBJ1-4, with TRBD1 identical over 7 bases. The CDR3 length is 15 residues. V lost 5 bases to trimming and J lost 5 bases; unmatched junction nucleotides: 8. Germline CDR1 MNHEY, CDR2 SVGAGI. The CDR3 DNA is TGTGCCAGCAGTAAAAAACCGACAGGGAATGAAAAACTGTTTTTT. Encoded protein: CASSKKPTGNEKLFF.